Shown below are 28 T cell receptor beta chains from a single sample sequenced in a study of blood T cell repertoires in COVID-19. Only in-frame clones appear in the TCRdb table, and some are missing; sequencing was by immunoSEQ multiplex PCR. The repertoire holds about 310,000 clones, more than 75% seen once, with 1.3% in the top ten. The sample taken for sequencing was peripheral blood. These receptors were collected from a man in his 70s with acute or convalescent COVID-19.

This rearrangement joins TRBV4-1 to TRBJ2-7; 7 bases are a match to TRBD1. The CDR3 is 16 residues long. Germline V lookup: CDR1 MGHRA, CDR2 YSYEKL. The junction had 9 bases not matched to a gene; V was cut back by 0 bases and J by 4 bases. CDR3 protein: CASSQDTGALVYEQYF. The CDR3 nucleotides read TGCGCCAGCAGCCAAGACACAGGGGCTCTAGTGTACGAGCAGTACTTC.

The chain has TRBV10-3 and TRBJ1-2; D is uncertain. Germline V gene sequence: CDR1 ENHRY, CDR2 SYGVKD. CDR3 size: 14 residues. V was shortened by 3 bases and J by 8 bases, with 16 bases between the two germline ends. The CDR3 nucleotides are TGTGCCATCAGTGAATGGCGGGAGACGAACGGCTACACCTTC. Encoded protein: CAISEWRETNGYTF.

CDR3 sequence reads: CASSLMGASEKLFF. The CDR3 nucleotides are TGCGCCAGCAGCTTGATGGGGGCGAGTGAAAAACTGTTTTTT. The rearrangement links TRBV5-1 to TRBJ1-4; TRBD1 is a possible D gene (6 bases). V lost 1 base and J 7 bases, leaving 11 bases between the germline ends. Germline CDR1 is SGHRS and CDR2 is YFSETQ. The CDR3 runs 14 residues.

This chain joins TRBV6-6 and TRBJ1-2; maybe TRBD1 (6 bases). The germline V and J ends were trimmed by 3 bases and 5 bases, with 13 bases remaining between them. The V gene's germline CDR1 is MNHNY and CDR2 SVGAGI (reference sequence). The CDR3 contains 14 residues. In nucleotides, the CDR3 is TGTGCCAGCAGTTATCCGACAGGAGATTATGGCTACACCTTC. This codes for CASSYPTGDYGYTF.

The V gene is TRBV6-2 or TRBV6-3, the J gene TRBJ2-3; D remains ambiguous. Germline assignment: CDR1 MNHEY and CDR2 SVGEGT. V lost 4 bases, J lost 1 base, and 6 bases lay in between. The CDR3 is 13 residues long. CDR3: CASSWAGTDTQYF. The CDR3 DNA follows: TGTGCCAGCAGTTGGGCTGGCACAGATACGCAGTATTTT.

Here the CDR3 DNA reads TGTGCCAGCAGCACTGTGGGCGTCGAGACCCAGTACTTC. Its translation is CASSTVGVETQYF. The chain uses TRBV11-2 and TRBJ2-5; D not certain. Trimming removed 5 bases from V and 5 bases from J, with 12 bases in between. CDR1 SGHAT and CDR2 FQNNGV come from the germline V gene. The CDR3 is 13 amino acids. The full variable domain, with the rest looked up from reference TRBV11-2 and TRBJ2-5, is EAGVAQSPRYKIIEKRQSVAFWCNPISGHATLYWYQQILGQGPKLLIQFQNNGVVDDSQLPKDRFSAERLKGVDSTLKIQPAKLEDSAVYLCASSTVGVETQYFGPGTRLLVL.

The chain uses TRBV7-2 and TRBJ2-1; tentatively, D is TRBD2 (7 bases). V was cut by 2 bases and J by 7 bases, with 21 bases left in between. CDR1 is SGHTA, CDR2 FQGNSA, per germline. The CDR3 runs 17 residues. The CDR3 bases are TGTGCCAGCAGCTTATTGGGGGGGATGGGGACACTGAATGAGCAGTTCTTC. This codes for CASSLLGGMGTLNEQFF.

The CDR3 is CSASKRREGREQYF. The CDR3 DNA follows: TGCAGTGCGAGTAAGCGGCGGGAGGGCCGGGAGCAGTACTTC. The genes are TRBV20-1 and TRBJ2-7; 9 bases are shared with TRBD2. Germline loops: CDR1 DFQATT, CDR2 SNEGSKA (reference sequence). CDR3 length: 14 residues. The ends lost 6 bases at V and 7 bases at J; junction bases unmatched: 13.

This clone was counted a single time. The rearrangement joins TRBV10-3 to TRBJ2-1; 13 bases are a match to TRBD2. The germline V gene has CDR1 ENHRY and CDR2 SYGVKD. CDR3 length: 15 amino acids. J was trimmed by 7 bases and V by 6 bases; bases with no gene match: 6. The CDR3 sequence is CAIRTSGRAGNEQFF. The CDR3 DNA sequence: TGTGCCATCAGAACTAGCGGGAGGGCTGGGAATGAGCAGTTCTTC.

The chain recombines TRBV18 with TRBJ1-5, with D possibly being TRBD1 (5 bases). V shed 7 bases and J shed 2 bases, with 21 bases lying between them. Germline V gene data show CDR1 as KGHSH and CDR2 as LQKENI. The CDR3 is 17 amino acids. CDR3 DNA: TGTGCCAGCTGGCCGGGACTCCAGCCTTCAGGCAATCAGCCCCAGCATTTT. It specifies CASWPGLQPSGNQPQHF.

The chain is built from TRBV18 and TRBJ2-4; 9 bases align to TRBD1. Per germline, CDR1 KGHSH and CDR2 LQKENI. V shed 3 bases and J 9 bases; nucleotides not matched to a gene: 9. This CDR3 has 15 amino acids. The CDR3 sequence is CASSPGTGKLGIQYF. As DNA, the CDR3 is TGTGCCAGCTCACCTGGGACAGGGAAATTGGGCATTCAGTACTTC.

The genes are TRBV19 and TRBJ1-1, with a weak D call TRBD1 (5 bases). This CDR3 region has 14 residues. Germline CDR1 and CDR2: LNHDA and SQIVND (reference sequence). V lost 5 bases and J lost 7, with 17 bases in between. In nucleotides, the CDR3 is TGTGCCAGTAGTCATGACAGAATTTATGGTGAAGCTTTCTTT. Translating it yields CASSHDRIYGEAFF.

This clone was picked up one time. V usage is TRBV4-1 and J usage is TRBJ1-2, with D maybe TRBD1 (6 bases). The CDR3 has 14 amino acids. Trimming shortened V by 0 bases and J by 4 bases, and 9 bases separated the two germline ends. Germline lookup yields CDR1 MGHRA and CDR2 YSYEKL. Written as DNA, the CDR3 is TGCGCCAGCAGCCAAGATACAGGGAGCTATGGCTACACCTTC. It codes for CASSQDTGSYGYTF.

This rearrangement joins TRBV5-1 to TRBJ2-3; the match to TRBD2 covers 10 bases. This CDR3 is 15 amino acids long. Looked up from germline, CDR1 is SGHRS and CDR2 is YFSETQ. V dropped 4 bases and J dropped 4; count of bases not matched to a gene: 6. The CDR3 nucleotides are TGCGCCAGCAGCCCTAGCGGGGGTCGACCAGATACGCAGTATTTT. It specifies CASSPSGGRPDTQYF.

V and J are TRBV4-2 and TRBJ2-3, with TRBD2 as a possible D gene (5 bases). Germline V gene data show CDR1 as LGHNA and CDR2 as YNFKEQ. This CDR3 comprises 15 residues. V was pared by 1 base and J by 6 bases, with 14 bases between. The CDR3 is CASSQGLSGRDTQYF. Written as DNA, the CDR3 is TGTGCCAGCAGCCAAGGTCTCAGCGGTCGGGATACGCAGTATTTT.

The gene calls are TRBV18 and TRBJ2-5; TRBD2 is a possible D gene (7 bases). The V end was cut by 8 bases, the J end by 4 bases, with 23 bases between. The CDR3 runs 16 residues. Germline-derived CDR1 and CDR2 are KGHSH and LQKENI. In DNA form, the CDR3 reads TGTGCCAGCGAACCTCTAGGGGGGGGCATCAGAGAGACCCAGTACTTC. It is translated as CASEPLGGGIRETQYF.

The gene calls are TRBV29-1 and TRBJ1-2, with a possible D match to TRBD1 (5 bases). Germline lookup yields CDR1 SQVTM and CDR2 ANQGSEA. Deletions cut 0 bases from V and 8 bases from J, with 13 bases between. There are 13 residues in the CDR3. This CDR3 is CSVEDLGGRGYTF. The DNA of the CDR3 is TGCAGCGTTGAAGATCTGGGGGGAAGAGGCTACACCTTC.

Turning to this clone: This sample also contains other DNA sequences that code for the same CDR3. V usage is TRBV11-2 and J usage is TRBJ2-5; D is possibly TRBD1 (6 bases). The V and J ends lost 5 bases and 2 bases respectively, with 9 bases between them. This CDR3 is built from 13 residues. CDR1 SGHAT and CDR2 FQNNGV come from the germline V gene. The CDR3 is CASSPGQQETQYF. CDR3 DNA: TGTGCCAGCAGCCCTGGACAGCAAGAGACCCAGTACTTC. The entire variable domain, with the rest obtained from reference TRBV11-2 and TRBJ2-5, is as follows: EAGVAQSPRYKIIEKRQSVAFWCNPISGHATLYWYQQILGQGPKLLIQFQNNGVVDDSQLPKDRFSAERLKGVDSTLKIQPAKLEDSAVYLCASSPGQQETQYFGPGTRLLVL.

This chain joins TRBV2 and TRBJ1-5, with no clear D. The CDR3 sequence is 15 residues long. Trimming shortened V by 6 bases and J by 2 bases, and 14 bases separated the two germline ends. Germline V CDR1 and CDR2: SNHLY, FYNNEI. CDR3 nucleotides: TGTGCCAGCAGCCTCCGGGAGGCAGGCAATCAGCCCCAGCATTTT. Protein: CASSLREAGNQPQHF.

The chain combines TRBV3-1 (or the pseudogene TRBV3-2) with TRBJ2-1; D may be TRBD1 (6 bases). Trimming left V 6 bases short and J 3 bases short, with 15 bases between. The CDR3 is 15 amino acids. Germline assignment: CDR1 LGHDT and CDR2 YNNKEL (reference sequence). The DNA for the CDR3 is TGTGCCAGCAGTGGGAGACAGGCGGGCTACAATGAGCAGTTCTTC. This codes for CASSGRQAGYNEQFF.

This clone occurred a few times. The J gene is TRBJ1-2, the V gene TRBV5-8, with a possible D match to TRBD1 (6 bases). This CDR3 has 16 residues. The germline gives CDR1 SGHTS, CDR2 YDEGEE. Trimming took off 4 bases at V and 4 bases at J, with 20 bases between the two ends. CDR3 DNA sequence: TGTGCCAGCAGCCTACGAAGGACAGCCGGAGGCTATGGCTACACCTTC. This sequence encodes CASSLRRTAGGYGYTF.

This chain's CDR3 is CASSLRGPSGEEQFF. The CDR3 DNA reads TGTGCCAGCAGCTTAAGGGGCCCGTCAGGGGAAGAGCAGTTCTTC. The chain couples TRBV7-3 to TRBJ2-1, with a possible D match to TRBD1 (6 bases). Germline V gene data show CDR1 as SGHTA and CDR2 as FQGTGA. The CDR3 sequence is 15 residues long. Trimming cost V 1 base and J 10 bases, with 17 bases left between them.

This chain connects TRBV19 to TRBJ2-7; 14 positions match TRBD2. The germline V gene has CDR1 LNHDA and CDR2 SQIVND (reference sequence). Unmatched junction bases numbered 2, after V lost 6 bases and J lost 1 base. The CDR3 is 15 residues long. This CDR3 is CASSRTSGGSYEQYF. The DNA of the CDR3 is TGTGCCAGTAGCAGGACTAGCGGGGGGTCCTACGAGCAGTACTTC.

This CDR3 reads CASSSGQGYGYTF. For the CDR3, the DNA is TGTGCCAGCAGTTCGGGACAGGGCTATGGCTACACCTTC. This chain links TRBV28 with TRBJ1-2; 9 bases are a match to TRBD1. The CDR3 is 13 amino acids. Germline V gene lookup returns CDR1 MDHEN and CDR2 SYDVKM. Trimming removed 4 bases from V and 4 bases from J; junction bases left unmatched: 1.

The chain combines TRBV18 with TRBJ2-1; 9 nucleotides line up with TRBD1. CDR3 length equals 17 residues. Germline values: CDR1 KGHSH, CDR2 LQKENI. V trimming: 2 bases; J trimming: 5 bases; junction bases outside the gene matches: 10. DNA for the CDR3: TGTGCCAGCTCACCAAGACCGGGACAGGGCTCGGACAATGAGCAGTTCTTC. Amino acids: CASSPRPGQGSDNEQFF. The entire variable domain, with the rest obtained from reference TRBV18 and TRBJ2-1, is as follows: NAGVMQNPRHLVRRRGQEARLRCSPMKGHSHVYWYRQLPEEGLKFMVYLQKENIIDESGMPKERFSAEFPKEGPSILRIQQVVRGDSAAYFCASSPRPGQGSDNEQFFGPGTRLTVL.

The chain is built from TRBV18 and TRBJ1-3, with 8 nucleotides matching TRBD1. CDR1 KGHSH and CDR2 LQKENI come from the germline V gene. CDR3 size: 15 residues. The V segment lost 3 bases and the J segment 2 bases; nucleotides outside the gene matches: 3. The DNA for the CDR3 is TGTGCCAGCTCACCTGAGACAGGGGCTGGAAACACCATATATTTT. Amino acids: CASSPETGAGNTIYF.

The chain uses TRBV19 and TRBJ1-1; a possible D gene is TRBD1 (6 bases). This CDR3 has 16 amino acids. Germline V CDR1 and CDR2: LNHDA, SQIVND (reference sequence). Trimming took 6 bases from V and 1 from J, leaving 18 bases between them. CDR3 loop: CASRNGGRPGNTEAFF. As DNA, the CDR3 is TGTGCCAGTAGGAACGGGGGGCGCCCCGGGAACACTGAAGCTTTCTTT.

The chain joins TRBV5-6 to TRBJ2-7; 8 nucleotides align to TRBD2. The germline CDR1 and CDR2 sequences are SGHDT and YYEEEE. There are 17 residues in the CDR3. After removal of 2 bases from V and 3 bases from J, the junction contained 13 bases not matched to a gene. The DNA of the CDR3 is TGTGCCAGCAGCTTTCTCGCTCTGCGGGGGGCCTACTACGAGCAGTACTTC. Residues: CASSFLALRGAYYEQYF.